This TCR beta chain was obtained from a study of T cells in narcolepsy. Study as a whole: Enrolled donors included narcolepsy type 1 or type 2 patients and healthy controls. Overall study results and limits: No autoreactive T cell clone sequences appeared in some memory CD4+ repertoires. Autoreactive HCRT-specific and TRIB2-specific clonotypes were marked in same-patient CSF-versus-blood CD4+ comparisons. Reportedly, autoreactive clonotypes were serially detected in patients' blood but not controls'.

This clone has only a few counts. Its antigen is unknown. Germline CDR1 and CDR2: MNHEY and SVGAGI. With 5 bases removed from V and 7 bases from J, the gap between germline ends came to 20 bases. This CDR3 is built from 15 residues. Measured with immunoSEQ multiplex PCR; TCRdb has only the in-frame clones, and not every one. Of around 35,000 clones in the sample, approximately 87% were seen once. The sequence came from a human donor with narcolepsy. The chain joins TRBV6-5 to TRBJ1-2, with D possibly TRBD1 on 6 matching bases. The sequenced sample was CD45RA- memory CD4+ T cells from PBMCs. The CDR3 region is CASSPGRGTQIGYTF. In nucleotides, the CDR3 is TGTGCCAGCAGTCCCGGGCGCGGGACACAAATTGGCTACACCTTC.